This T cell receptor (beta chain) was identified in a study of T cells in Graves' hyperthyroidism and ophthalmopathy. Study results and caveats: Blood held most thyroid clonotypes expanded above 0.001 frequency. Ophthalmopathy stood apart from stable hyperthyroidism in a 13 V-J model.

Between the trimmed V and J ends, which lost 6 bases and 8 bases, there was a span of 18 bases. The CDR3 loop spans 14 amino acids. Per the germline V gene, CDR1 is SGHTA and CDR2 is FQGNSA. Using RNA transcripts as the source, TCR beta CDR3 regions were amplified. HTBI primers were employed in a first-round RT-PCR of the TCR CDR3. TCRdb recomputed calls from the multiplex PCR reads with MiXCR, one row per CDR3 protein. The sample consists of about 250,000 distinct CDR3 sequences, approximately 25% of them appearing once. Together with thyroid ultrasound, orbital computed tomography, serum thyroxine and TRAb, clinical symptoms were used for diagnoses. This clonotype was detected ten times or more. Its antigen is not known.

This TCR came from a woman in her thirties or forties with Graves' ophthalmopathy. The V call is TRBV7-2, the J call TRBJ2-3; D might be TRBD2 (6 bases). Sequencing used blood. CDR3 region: CASSPPGLLRTQYF. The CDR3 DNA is TGTGCCAGCAGTCCTCCGGGACTCCTCCGTACGCAGTATTTT.